This T cell receptor beta chain was retrieved from a study of graft-versus-host responses after intestinal transplantation. Looking at the study overall: Induction using anti-thymocyte globulin, followed by tacrolimus and steroids for approximately 3 years, was given to all recipients.

Germline CDR1 MRHNA, CDR2 SNTAGT. The germline V and J ends were trimmed by 2 bases and 1 base, with 5 bases remaining between them. The CDR3 is 14 residues long. Comment on this clone: Its target is unknown.

General study findings and limits: GvH clones were found in recipient marrow; some appeared first in ileum or blood. An association linked early post-transplant HvG declines with peak circulating GvH clone levels.

The protocol was immunoSEQ multiplex PCR, while the TCRdb copy is restricted to in-frame clones and leaves out a portion. Of fewer than 45,000 clones in the sample, around 95% were seen once. The chain couples TRBV6-4 to TRBJ2-2, with D perhaps matching TRBD1 (5 bases). Sequencing used PBMCs, obtained 16 days after intestinal transplant. This TCR was sampled from a human patient who received an intestinal transplant, so some T cells may come from the graft donor. The CDR3 here is CASSDGQNTGELFF. The CDR3 DNA reads TGTGCCAGCAGTGACGGACAGAACACCGGGGAGCTGTTTTTT.